This passage covers 23 T cell receptor beta chains from one sample sequenced in a study of shared clonotypes between healthy human individuals. Measured with immunoSEQ multiplex PCR; TCRdb has only the in-frame clones, and not every one. Of about 480,000 clones in the sample, 75% to 85% were seen once. Material for sequencing was PBMCs. The source is a woman between 40 and 55 years old in good health. Some clones in this sample may be carry-over from other donors' samples.

This clone came up a few times. The chain joins TRBV25-1 to TRBJ1-5; weak D call: TRBD1 (5 bases). The germline V gene has CDR1 MGHDK and CDR2 SYGVNS. V was cut by 5 bases and J by 0 bases, with 8 bases left in between. The CDR3 runs 14 residues. Here the CDR3 DNA reads TGTGCCAGCAGTACGGGGACTAGCAATCAGCCCCAGCATTTT. It specifies CASSTGTSNQPQHF. Together with reference TRBV25-1 and TRBJ1-5, the CDR3 gives the full variable domain: EADIYQTPRYLVIGTGKKITLECSQTMGHDKMYWYQQDPGMELHLIHYSYGVNSTEKGDLSSESTVSRIRTEHFPLTLESARPSHTSQYLCASSTGTSNQPQHFGDGTRLSIL.

This clone was seen a handful of times. This chain joins TRBV6-5 and TRBJ2-1; 7 bases align to TRBD1. Germline loops: CDR1 MNHEY, CDR2 SVGAGI. The V gene end was trimmed by 5 bases and the J gene end by 10 bases; junction bases not matched to a gene: 5. The CDR3 consists of 12 residues. CDR3 in amino acids: CASSPRTGEQFF. The CDR3 nucleotides are TGTGCCAGCAGTCCGCGGACAGGCGAGCAGTTCTTC.

The chain recombines TRBV30 with TRBJ1-4, with D possibly matching TRBD1 (5 bases). The germline V and J ends were trimmed by 1 base and 7 bases, with 7 bases remaining between them. This CDR3 region has 12 residues. The germline CDR1 and CDR2 sequences are GTSNPN and SVGIG (reference sequence). The CDR3 loop reads CAWSAGGEKLFF. CDR3 nucleotides: TGTGCCTGGAGTGCCGGGGGTGAAAAACTGTTTTTT. The variable domain in full, completed from reference TRBV30 and TRBJ1-4, reads SQTIHQWPATLVQPVGSPLSLECTVEGTSNPNLYWYRQAAGRGLQLLFYSVGIGQISSEVPQNLSASRPQDRQFILSSKKLLLSDSGFYLCAWSAGGEKLFFGSGTQLSVL.

V gene TRBV11-2 combines with J gene TRBJ2-5; the D call may be TRBD1 or TRBD2 (6 bases each). CDR1 and CDR2 from the germline V gene are SGHAT and FQNNGV. The V gene lost 5 bases and the J gene lost 5 bases, with 15 bases spanning the gap. This CDR3 contains 14 residues. CDR3 in amino acids: CASSQLGGRETQYF. The CDR3 nucleotides read TGTGCCAGCAGCCAGCTTGGGGGGCGTGAGACCCAGTACTTC.

The chain uses TRBV4-3 and TRBJ2-6; D not certain. V gave up 4 bases and J gave up 0 bases, with 13 bases separating them. The CDR3 is 17 amino acids. Germline V lookup: CDR1 LGHNA, CDR2 YSLEER. The CDR3: CASSPALLSSGANVLTF. The CDR3 DNA follows: TGCGCCAGCAGCCCAGCCTTACTAAGCTCTGGGGCCAACGTCCTGACTTTC.

The rearrangement links TRBV19 to TRBJ1-5; 8 nucleotides agree with TRBD1. The junction had 7 bases not matched to a gene; V was cut back by 3 bases and J by 9 bases. The V gene's germline CDR1 is LNHDA and CDR2 SQIVND (reference sequence). The CDR3 totals 14 residues. CDR3 DNA: TGTGCCAGTAGTATCGACAGGGGTCAATCGCCCCAGCATTTT. This encodes CASSIDRGQSPQHF. The full variable domain, with the rest looked up from reference TRBV19 and TRBJ1-5, is DGGITQSPKYLFRKEGQNVTLSCEQNLNHDAMYWYRQDPGQGLRLIYYSQIVNDFQKGDIAEGYSVSREKKESFPLTVTSAQKNPTAFYLCASSIDRGQSPQHFGDGTRLSIL.

The chain has TRBV19 and TRBJ2-1; 13 positions agree with TRBD2. The CDR3 covers 15 residues. Trimming at V came to 4 bases and at J to 6 bases, leaving 3 bases not matched to a gene. Germline V gene sequence: CDR1 LNHDA, CDR2 SQIVND (reference sequence). The CDR3 here is CASSTTSGRGNEQFF. The CDR3 DNA is TGTGCCAGTAGTACTACTAGCGGGAGGGGCAATGAGCAGTTCTTC.

In this sample, this clone turned up once. CDR3 in amino acids: CAISDASGYEQYF. The CDR3 nucleotides read TGTGCCATCAGTGATGCTAGCGGGTACGAGCAGTACTTC. This rearrangement joins TRBV10-3 to TRBJ2-7; 8 nucleotides line up with TRBD2. The CDR3 length is 13 residues. CDR1 and CDR2 from the germline V gene are ENHRY and SYGVKD. Trimming cost V 3 bases and J 4 bases; bases outside gene matches: 2.

CDR3 nucleotide sequence: TGTGCCAGCAGCCCCACTAGCGGCCAAGATACGCAGTATTTT. Its protein product is CASSPTSGQDTQYF. This chain uses TRBV28 with TRBJ2-3; 8 nucleotides agree with TRBD2. Germline V gives CDR1 MDHEN, CDR2 SYDVKM. The trim removed 6 bases at V and 5 bases at J, leaving 7 bases unmatched. The CDR3 is made up of 14 amino acids.

The gene calls are TRBV11-3 and TRBJ1-2; TRBD1 is a possible D gene (5 bases). The CDR3 loop spans 16 amino acids. The germline CDR1 and CDR2 sequences are SGHNT and YENEEA. The V gene lost 5 bases and the J gene lost 4 bases, with 20 bases spanning the gap. The CDR3 region has the DNA TGTGCCAGCAGCCCTTACGCCCGGACACGCGCCTATGGCTACACCTTC. It encodes CASSPYARTRAYGYTF.

The genes are TRBV18 and TRBJ1-1; 7 bases fit TRBD1. Germline loops: CDR1 KGHSH, CDR2 LQKENI. Trimming cost V 6 bases and J 7 bases; bases outside gene matches: 5. CDR3 length equals 12 residues. CDR3 sequence (DNA): TGTGCCAGCTCCCCCCGGGACAGTGAAGCTTTCTTT. This sequence encodes CASSPRDSEAFF.

The rearrangement uses TRBV14 and TRBJ1-3; a possible D gene is TRBD1 (6 bases). Germline V CDR1 and CDR2: SGHDN, FVKESK. Trimming took 4 bases from V and 2 from J, leaving 12 bases between them. This CDR3 is built from 15 residues. CDR3 region: CASSRRQAAGNTIYF. The DNA of the CDR3 is TGTGCCAGCAGCCGACGACAGGCGGCTGGAAACACCATATATTTT.

The CDR3 reads CASSLGDDYNEQFF. Here the CDR3 DNA reads TGCGCCAGCAGCTTGGGGGACGACTACAATGAGCAGTTCTTC. J is TRBJ2-1 and V is TRBV5-1; D possibly uses TRBD1 or TRBD2 (5 bases each). V lost 0 bases and J 3 bases, leaving 7 bases between the germline ends. CDR1 is SGHRS and CDR2 is YFSETQ in the germline V gene. This CDR3 is built from 14 residues.

CDR3 nucleotides: TGTGCCAGCAGTGGGGGGGCCACAGATACGCAGTATTTT. This encodes CASSGGATDTQYF. J is TRBJ2-3 and V is TRBV7-8; possibly TRBD2 for D (7 bases). V lost 6 bases, J lost 2 bases, and 9 bases lay in between. Germline assignment: CDR1 SGHVS and CDR2 FQNEAQ. The CDR3 spans 13 residues. The variable domain in full, with the rest retrieved from reference TRBV7-8 and TRBJ2-3, is GAGVSQSPRYKVAKRGQDVALRCDPISGHVSLFWYQQALGQGPEFLTYFQNEAQLDKSGLPSDRFFAERPEGSVSTLKIQRTQQEDSAVYLCASSGGATDTQYFGPGTRLTVL.

This chain connects TRBV28 to TRBJ1-2; D ambiguous. This CDR3 contains 16 residues. V was cut by 7 bases and J by 7 bases, with 25 bases left in between. The germline gives CDR1 MDHEN, CDR2 SYDVKM. DNA of the CDR3: TGTGCCAGCACCGAAAGGCCGGGCTCCCCCGTAGGTGGCTACACCTTC. Its translation is CASTERPGSPVGGYTF.

The chain joins TRBV15 to TRBJ2-7, with 9 nucleotides matching TRBD1. The V and J ends lost 5 bases and 6 bases, in that order; junction bases with no gene match: 8. The CDR3 covers 14 residues. Germline V gene sequence: CDR1 LNHNV, CDR2 YYDKDF (reference sequence). This chain's CDR3 is CATSGDREVVEQYF. The CDR3 coding sequence is TGTGCCACCAGCGGGGACAGGGAGGTTGTCGAGCAGTACTTC.

A single count supports this clone. This chain links TRBV4-1 with TRBJ1-2; D call uncertain. The V end was cut by 1 base, the J end by 3 bases, with 15 bases between. Germline-derived CDR1 and CDR2 are MGHRA and YSYEKL. CDR3 length equals 16 residues. The CDR3 DNA sequence: TGCGCCAGCAGCCAAGCGTCGGCGGGCCCGCACTATGGCTACACCTTC. The encoded protein is CASSQASAGPHYGYTF.

The CDR3: CASSNICIGGQETQYF. The CDR3 DNA sequence: TGTGCCAGCAGCAACATCTGTATAGGGGGGCAAGAGACCCAGTACTTC. The chain couples TRBV21-1 to TRBJ2-5. TRBV21-1 constitutes a pseudogene. The CDR3 loop spans 16 amino acids.

The genes are TRBV29-1 and TRBJ2-3; D is undetermined. The germline V gene encodes CDR1 SQVTM and CDR2 ANQGSEA. The CDR3 consists of 11 residues. The V and J ends lost 4 bases and 4 bases respectively, with 6 bases between them. CDR3 region: CSVGSADTQYF. DNA for the CDR3: TGCAGCGTTGGGTCAGCAGATACGCAGTATTTT.

There are many counts of this clone. The chain employs TRBV15 and TRBJ1-4; tentatively, D is TRBD1 (6 bases). Germline-derived CDR1 and CDR2 are LNHNV and YYDKDF (reference sequence). This CDR3 spans 15 amino acids. V lost 0 bases, J lost 8 bases, and 13 bases lay in between. CDR3 amino acids: CATSRDWGREEKLFF. CDR3 nucleotides: TGTGCCACCAGCAGAGATTGGGGGCGGGAGGAAAAACTGTTTTTT.

This sequence joins TRBV9 and TRBJ1-2; D gene ambiguous. The CDR3 sequence is 11 residues long. V gave up 5 bases and J gave up 4 bases, with 6 bases separating them. Germline-derived CDR1 and CDR2 are SGDLS and YYNGEE. This chain's CDR3 is CASRATYGYTF. The CDR3 bases are TGTGCCAGCAGAGCTACCTATGGCTACACCTTC.

The chain employs TRBV7-3 and TRBJ2-1; 7 bases agree with TRBD2. CDR1 SGHTA and CDR2 FQGTGA come from the germline V gene. V shed 3 bases, J shed 1 base, and the junction held 12 bases outside the gene matches. The CDR3 runs 18 residues. CDR3 sequence: CASSFLPGAGVSYNEQFF. CDR3 DNA: TGTGCCAGCAGCTTCCTCCCCGGGGCGGGGGTTTCCTACAATGAGCAGTTCTTC. The full variable domain, with the rest looked up from reference TRBV7-3 and TRBJ2-1, is GAGVSQTPSNKVTEKGKYVELRCDPISGHTALYWYRQSLGQGPEFLIYFQGTGAADDSGLPNDRFFAVRPEGSVSTLKIQRTERGDSAVYLCASSFLPGAGVSYNEQFFGPGTRLTVL.

The gene calls are TRBV29-1 and TRBJ2-1; 7 bases line up with TRBD1. Unmatched junction bases numbered 5, after V lost 6 bases and J lost 9 bases. Germline V CDR1 and CDR2: SQVTM, ANQGSEA. This CDR3 is 11 amino acids long. CDR3: CSVDTGVEQFF. The CDR3 DNA is TGCAGCGTGGATACAGGGGTTGAGCAGTTCTTC.